This T cell receptor beta chain originates from a study of patients and donors after allogeneic stem cell transplantation. This clonotype was detected ten times or more. MiXCR, run by TCRdb on the RT-PCR reads, gives a single entry per CDR3 protein. The data show more than 850,000 distinct CDR3 sequences, with about 20% seen just once and approximately 5.9% held by the top ten. Germline V gene lookup returns CDR1 MGHRA and CDR2 YSYEKL. The CDR3 loop spans 16 amino acids. Trimming cost V 3 bases and J 4 bases; bases outside gene matches: 2. The receptor comes from a human donor who was either an allogeneic HSCT recipient or a stem cell or donor lymphocyte infusion donor (not recorded which). It is not recorded whose cells these are; they may come from a transplant donor. The chain combines TRBV4-1 with TRBJ2-3; TRBD2 matches 15 bases. Sequenced input: blood, either unsorted or a sorted T cell fraction (not recorded which). As DNA, the CDR3 is TGCGCCAGCAGCCATAGGACTAGCGGGGGGGCAGATACGCAGTATTTT. The encoded protein is CASSHRTSGGADTQYF.